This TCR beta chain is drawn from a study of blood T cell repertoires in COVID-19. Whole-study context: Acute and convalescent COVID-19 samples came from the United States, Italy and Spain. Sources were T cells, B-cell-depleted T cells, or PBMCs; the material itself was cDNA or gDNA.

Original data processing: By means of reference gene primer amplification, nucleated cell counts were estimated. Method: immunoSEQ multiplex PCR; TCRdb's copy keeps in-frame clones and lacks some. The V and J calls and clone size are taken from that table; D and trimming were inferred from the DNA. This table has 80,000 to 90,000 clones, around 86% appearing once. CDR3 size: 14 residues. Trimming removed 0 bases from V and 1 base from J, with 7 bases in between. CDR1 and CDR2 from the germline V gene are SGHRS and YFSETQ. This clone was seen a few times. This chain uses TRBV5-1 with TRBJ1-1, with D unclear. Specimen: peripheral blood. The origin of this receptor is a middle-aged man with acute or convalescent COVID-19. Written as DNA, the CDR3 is TGCGCCAGCAGCTTGGATGCGGCGAACACTGAAGCTTTCTTT. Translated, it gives CASSLDAANTEAFF.